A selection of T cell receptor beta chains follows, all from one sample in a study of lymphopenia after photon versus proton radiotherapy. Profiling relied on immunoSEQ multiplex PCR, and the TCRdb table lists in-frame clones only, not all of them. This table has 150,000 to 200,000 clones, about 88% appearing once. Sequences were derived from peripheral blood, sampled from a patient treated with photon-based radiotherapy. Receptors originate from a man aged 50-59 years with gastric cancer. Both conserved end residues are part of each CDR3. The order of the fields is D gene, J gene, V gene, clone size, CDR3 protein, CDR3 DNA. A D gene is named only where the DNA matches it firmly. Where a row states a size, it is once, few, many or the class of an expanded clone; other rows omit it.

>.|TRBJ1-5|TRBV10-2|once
CASSESTSNQPQHF
TGCGCCAGCAGTGAGTCGACTAGCAATCAGCCCCAGCATTTT
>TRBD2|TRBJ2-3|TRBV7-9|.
CASSPRDSGPTDTQYF
TGTGCCAGCAGCCCCCGAGATAGCGGGCCCACAGATACGCAGTATTTT
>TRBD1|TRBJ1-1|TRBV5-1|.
CASSKTGGRDTEAFF
TGCGCCAGCAGCAAAACAGGGGGCCGGGACACTGAAGCTTTCTTT
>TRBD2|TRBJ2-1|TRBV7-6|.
CASSLGRLAGVREQFF
TGTGCCAGCAGCTTAGGCCGACTAGCGGGAGTTAGGGAGCAGTTCTTC
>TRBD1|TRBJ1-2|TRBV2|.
CASSEARPGTGEFNYGYTF
TGTGCCAGCAGTGAAGCGCGTCCCGGGACAGGGGAGTTTAACTATGGCTACACCTTC
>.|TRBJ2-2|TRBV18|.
CASSPMTPGGHTGELFF
TGTGCCAGCTCACCAATGACCCCCGGGGGGCACACCGGGGAGCTGTTTTTT
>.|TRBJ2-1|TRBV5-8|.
CASSLLQIYNEQFF
TGTGCCAGCAGCTTGTTACAGATTTACAATGAGCAGTTCTTC
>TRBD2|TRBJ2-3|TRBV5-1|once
CASSLGGRVTDTQYF
TGCGCCAGCAGCTTGGGCGGGAGGGTAACAGATACGCAGTATTTT
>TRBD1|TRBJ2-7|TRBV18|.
CASSPPGQGIYEQYF
TGTGCCAGCTCACCCCCGGGACAGGGTATCTACGAGCAGTACTTC
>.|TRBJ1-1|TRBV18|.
CASSQEWGNTEAFF
TGTGCCAGCTCGCAAGAATGGGGGAACACTGAAGCTTTCTTT
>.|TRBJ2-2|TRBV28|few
CASSPHRLGTGELFF
TGTGCCAGCAGTCCCCACAGGCTAGGGACCGGGGAGCTGTTTTTT
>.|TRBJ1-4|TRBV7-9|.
CASSPVGGTNEKLFF
TGTGCCAGCAGCCCCGTGGGGGGAACTAATGAAAAACTGTTTTTT
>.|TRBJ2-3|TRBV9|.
CASSVALARADTQYF
TGTGCCAGCAGCGTAGCTCTGGCTAGAGCAGATACGCAGTATTTT
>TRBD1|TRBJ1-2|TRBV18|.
CASSLYAGQGGGGYTF
TGTGCCAGCTCACTCTACGCGGGACAGGGGGGTGGTGGCTACACCTTC
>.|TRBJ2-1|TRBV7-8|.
CASSLGQERQNEQFF
TGTGCCAGCAGCTTAGGACAGGAGAGGCAAAATGAGCAGTTCTTC
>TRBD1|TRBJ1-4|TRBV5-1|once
CASRPGTGREKLFF
TGCGCCAGCAGGCCGGGGACAGGGAGGGAAAAACTGTTTTTT
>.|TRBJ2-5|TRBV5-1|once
CASSSDGVQETQYF
TGCGCCAGCAGCTCGGATGGGGTCCAAGAGACCCAGTACTTC
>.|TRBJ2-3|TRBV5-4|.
CASSLAGRVASGTDTQYF
TGTGCCAGCAGCTTGGCCGGCAGGGTAGCTAGCGGCACAGATACGCAGTATTTT
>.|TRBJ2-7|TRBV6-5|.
CASSSDAPYEQYF
TGTGCCAGCAGCTCCGACGCCCCCTACGAGCAGTACTTC
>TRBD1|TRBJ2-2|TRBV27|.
CASSSRLDRVVRKNTGELFF
TGTGCCAGCAGTTCCCGGCTGGACAGGGTGGTAAGAAAAAACACCGGGGAGCTGTTTTTT
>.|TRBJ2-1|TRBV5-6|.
CASSLSHRTAFLGQFF
TGTGCCAGCAGCTTGAGTCACCGGACAGCCTTCCTGGGGCAGTTCTTC
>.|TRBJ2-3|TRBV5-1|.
CASNEAGTDTQYF
TGCGCCAGCAACGAGGCAGGCACAGATACGCAGTATTTT
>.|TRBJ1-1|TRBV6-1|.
CASTQGMMNTEAFF
TGTGCCAGCACCCAGGGGATGATGAACACTGAAGCTTTCTTT
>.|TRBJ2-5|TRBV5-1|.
CASSRGLEETQYF
TGCGCCAGCAGCAGGGGATTGGAAGAGACCCAGTACTTC
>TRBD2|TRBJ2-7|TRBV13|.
CASSLSGGLYEQYF
TGTGCCAGCAGCCTCTCGGGAGGGCTCTACGAGCAGTACTTC
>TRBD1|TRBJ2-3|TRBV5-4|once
CASSQGQAGGNTQYF
TGTGCCAGCAGCCAGGGACAGGCAGGGGGGAATACGCAGTATTTT
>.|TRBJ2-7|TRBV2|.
CASSQGKPPYEQYF
TGTGCCAGCAGCCAGGGGAAACCTCCCTACGAGCAGTACTTC
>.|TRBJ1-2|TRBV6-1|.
CASSEEPRSYGYTF
TGTGCCAGCAGTGAAGAACCGCGAAGCTATGGCTACACCTTC
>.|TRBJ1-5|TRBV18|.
CASSQAAYSNQPQHF
TGTGCCAGCTCTCAAGCCGCGTATAGCAATCAGCCCCAGCATTTT
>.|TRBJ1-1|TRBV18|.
CASSPGRQNTEAFF
TGTGCCAGCTCACCTGGGCGCCAAAACACTGAAGCTTTCTTT
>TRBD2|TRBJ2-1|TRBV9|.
CASSVARLAGANEQFF
TGTGCCAGCAGCGTAGCTCGACTAGCGGGAGCCAATGAGCAGTTCTTC
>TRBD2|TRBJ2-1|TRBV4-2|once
CASSQPGTNYNEQFF
TGTGCCAGCAGCCAACCCGGGACTAATTACAATGAGCAGTTCTTC
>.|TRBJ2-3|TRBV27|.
CASSLYPSSPSTDTQYF
TGTGCCAGCAGTTTATACCCCTCCAGCCCTAGCACAGATACGCAGTATTTT
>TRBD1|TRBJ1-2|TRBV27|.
CASSRTGGYGYTF
TGTGCCAGCAGCCGGACAGGGGGATATGGCTACACCTTC
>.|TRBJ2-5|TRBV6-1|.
CASSGVGRGETQYF
TGTGCCAGCAGTGGTGTCGGGAGAGGAGAGACCCAGTACTTC
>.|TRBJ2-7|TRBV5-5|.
CASFNRPPSSYEQYF
TGTGCCAGCTTCAACAGGCCACCTAGCTCCTACGAGCAGTACTTC
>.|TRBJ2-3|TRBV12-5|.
CASGSEGTDTQYF
TGTGCTAGTGGTTCGGAGGGCACAGATACGCAGTATTTT
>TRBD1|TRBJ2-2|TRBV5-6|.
CASSKGTGGPTGELFF
TGTGCCAGCAGCAAGGGGACAGGGGGCCCCACCGGGGAGCTGTTTTTT
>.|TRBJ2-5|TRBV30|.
CAWSRAQRETQYF
TGTGCCTGGAGCCGAGCCCAGAGAGAGACCCAGTACTTC
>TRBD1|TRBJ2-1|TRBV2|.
CASSENGDRGNEQFF
TGTGCCAGCAGTGAGAACGGAGACAGGGGCAATGAGCAGTTCTTC
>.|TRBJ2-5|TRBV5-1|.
CASGRGDQETQYF
TGCGCCAGCGGGAGAGGGGACCAAGAGACCCAGTACTTC
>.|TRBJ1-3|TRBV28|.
CASSSGLGNTIYF
TGTGCCAGCAGTTCGGGACTCGGAAACACCATATATTTT
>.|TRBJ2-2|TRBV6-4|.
CASSPTSTGELFF
TGTGCCAGCAGTCCCACCTCTACCGGGGAGCTGTTTTTT
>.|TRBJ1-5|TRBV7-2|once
CASSVYRGQPQHF
TGTGCCAGCAGCGTTTATCGGGGGCAGCCCCAGCATTTT
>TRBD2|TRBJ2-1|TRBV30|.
CAWTPTSGRDEQFF
TGTGCCTGGACCCCGACTAGCGGGAGGGATGAGCAGTTCTTC
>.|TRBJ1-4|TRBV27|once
CASSLGVTTNEKLFF
TGTGCCAGCAGTTTAGGGGTCACAACTAATGAAAAACTGTTTTTT
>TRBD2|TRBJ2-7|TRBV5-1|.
CASNPTGTSPREQYF
TGCGCCAGCAACCCGACCGGGACTAGTCCTAGGGAGCAGTACTTC
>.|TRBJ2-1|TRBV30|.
CALKDLRGNNEQFF
TGTGCCTTGAAAGACCTCCGCGGAAACAATGAGCAGTTCTTC
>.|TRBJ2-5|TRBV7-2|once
CASSLAGVKETQYF
TGTGCCAGCAGCTTAGCCGGGGTTAAAGAGACCCAGTACTTC
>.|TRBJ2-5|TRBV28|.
CASSKSPGLGAFQETQYF
TGTGCCAGCAGTAAATCCCCCGGCCTAGGGGCTTTCCAAGAGACCCAGTACTTC
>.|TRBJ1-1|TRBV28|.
CASTPSGQRYEAFF
TGTGCCAGCACCCCGTCAGGACAGCGTTATGAAGCTTTCTTT
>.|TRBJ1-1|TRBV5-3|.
CARSLTGFTEAFF
TGTGCCAGAAGCTTGACAGGGTTCACTGAAGCTTTCTTT
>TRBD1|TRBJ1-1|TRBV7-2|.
CASSLVTGTGGTEAFF
TGTGCCAGCAGCTTAGTCACGGGGACAGGGGGCACTGAAGCTTTCTTT
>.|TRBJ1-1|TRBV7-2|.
CASSLETNTEAFF
TGTGCCAGCAGCTTAGAAACGAACACTGAAGCTTTCTTT